Following are 19 T cell receptor beta chains from one sample sequenced in a study of blood T cells in healthy people across ages. A J-beta primer mix and a sample-barcoded 5' primer were used in a second PCR of roughly 6 to 12 cycles. One entry per CDR3 protein, called by TCRdb with MiXCR from the 5' RACE reads. The sample carries 800,000 or so distinct CDR3 sequences, 55% to 65% recorded once. The sample comprised blood. The receptors derive from a young man in good health.

Ten or more counts support this clonotype. The J gene is TRBJ2-7, the V gene TRBV4-1; D possibly corresponds to TRBD2 (5 bases). Germline V CDR1 and CDR2: MGHRA, YSYEKL. The V end lost 3 bases, the J end lost 2 bases, and 14 bases lay between the germline ends. CDR3 length equals 15 residues. CDR3 amino acids: CASSQSQAAPYEQYF. CDR3 bases: TGCGCCAGCAGCCAGAGCCAAGCGGCCCCCTACGAGCAGTACTTC.

In regard to this clonotype: Germline and junction disagree at one end, which may indicate a read error. The V call is TRBV12-3 or TRBV12-4, the J call TRBJ2-5, with TRBD1 identical over 12 bases. This CDR3 spans 15 amino acids. The CDR3 DNA reads as TGTGCCGGCAGCCTGGGGACAGGGGGCGTGGAGACCCAGTACTTC. Its protein is CAGSLGTGGVETQYF.

The V and J genes are TRBV9 and TRBJ2-1, with a possible D match to TRBD1 (5 bases). V shed 5 bases and J shed 14 bases, with 17 bases lying between them. The CDR3 contains 12 residues. CDR1 is SGDLS, CDR2 YYNGEE, per germline. CDR3 nucleotide sequence: TGTGCCAGCAGTTACTCGCAGGGTGGGGAGTTCTTC. It specifies CASSYSQGGEFF. The full variable domain, rest sourced from reference TRBV9 and TRBJ2-1, is DSGVTQTPKHLITATGQRVTLRCSPRSGDLSVYWYQQSLDQGLQFLIQYYNGEERAKGNILERFSAQQFPDLHSELNLSSLELGDSALYFCASSYSQGGEFFGPGTRLTVL.

This sequence joins TRBV6-6 and TRBJ1-5; D unclear. Trimming stripped 2 bases from V and 0 bases from J, with 8 bases between. The CDR3 totals 15 residues. CDR1 MNHNY and CDR2 SVGAGI come from the germline V gene (reference sequence). The chain's CDR3 is CASSYEGYSNQPQHF. Here the CDR3 DNA reads TGTGCCAGCAGTTACGAGGGTTATAGCAATCAGCCCCAGCATTTT.

The chain has TRBV12-3 or TRBV12-4 and TRBJ1-6; D is undetermined. The CDR3 length is 16 residues. Trimming pared 5 bases from V and 5 bases from J, leaving 16 bases between. The CDR3 is CASSSLGSTNNSPLHF. The CDR3 DNA reads as TGTGCCAGCAGTAGTTTAGGCAGCACCAATAATTCACCCCTCCACTTT.

J is TRBJ2-3 and V is TRBV6-5; D call uncertain. This CDR3 is 11 amino acids long. Trimming stripped 10 bases from V and 6 bases from J, with 11 bases between. Germline V lookup: CDR1 MNHEY, CDR2 SVGAGI. CDR3: CATTYSDTQYF. The CDR3 bases are TGTGCCACCACCTACTCGGATACGCAGTATTTT.

This rearrangement joins TRBV4-1 to TRBJ1-2; D is uncertain. The germline gives CDR1 MGHRA, CDR2 YSYEKL. Trimming shortened V by 1 base and J by 3 bases, and 9 bases separated the two germline ends. The CDR3 is 14 amino acids. This chain's CDR3 is CASSQVTADYGYTF. CDR3 coding DNA: TGCGCCAGCAGCCAAGTTACGGCGGACTATGGCTACACCTTC.

This clonotype was found a few times. V usage is TRBV4-3 and J usage is TRBJ2-1, with 9 bases aligning to TRBD1. Per germline, CDR1 LGHNA and CDR2 YSLEER. This CDR3 spans 13 amino acids. The trim removed 4 bases at V and 8 bases at J, leaving 3 bases unmatched. The CDR3, as DNA: TGCGCCAGCAGCCCTGGACAGGGGTATGAGCAGTTCTTC. Translating it yields CASSPGQGYEQFF.

The chain is built from TRBV2 and TRBJ1-2; D gene ambiguous. From germline, CDR1 is SNHLY and CDR2 FYNNEI. The CDR3 consists of 14 residues. V lost 4 bases to trimming and J lost 4 bases, with 13 bases between them. CDR3 region: CASSGTERSYGYTF. DNA of the CDR3: TGTGCCAGCAGTGGCACAGAGCGGAGCTATGGCTACACCTTC.

The chain recombines TRBV27 with TRBJ2-1; D is possibly TRBD2 (6 bases). V shed 5 bases and J shed 10 bases, with 18 bases lying between them. Germline CDR1 reads MNHEY; CDR2 reads SMNVEV (reference sequence). The CDR3 contains 14 residues. CDR3 sequence (DNA): TGTGCCAGCAGTATAGACCTAGCGCTGAGGGAGCAGTTCTTC. Protein: CASSIDLALREQFF.

This chain uses TRBV12-3 or TRBV12-4 with TRBJ2-5; D gene unclear. Trimming took off 8 bases at V and 5 bases at J, with 12 bases between the two ends. The CDR3 covers 12 residues. In nucleotides, the CDR3 is TGTGCCAGCGGCTTCTCCGGGGAGACCCAGTACTTC. Its protein product is CASGFSGETQYF.

This rearrangement joins TRBV5-1 to TRBJ2-2, with D possibly TRBD1 on 5 matching bases. The CDR3 spans 12 residues. V was cut by 4 bases and J by 7 bases, with 8 bases left in between. The germline V gene has CDR1 SGHRS and CDR2 YFSETQ. Here the CDR3 DNA reads TGCGCCAGCAGCGGCAGGGTCGGGGAGCTGTTTTTT. It translates to CASSGRVGELFF.

The chain has TRBV27 and TRBJ1-5; D uncertain. Trimming shortened V by 6 bases and J by 0 bases, and 12 bases separated the two germline ends. The CDR3 extends over 15 amino acids. Germline assignment: CDR1 MNHEY and CDR2 SMNVEV (reference sequence). The CDR3 coding sequence is TGTGCCAGCAGACCAGCGAAATATAGCAATCAGCCCCAGCATTTT. It translates to CASRPAKYSNQPQHF.

This clonotype appeared many times. V is TRBV4-2 and J is TRBJ1-1; TRBD1 matches 7 bases. This CDR3 contains 12 residues. The germline CDR1 and CDR2 sequences are LGHNA and YNFKEQ. After removal of 4 bases from V and 7 bases from J, the junction contained 3 bases not matched to a gene. The CDR3 region has the DNA TGTGCCAGCAGCCTTAACAGGGGTGAAGCTTTCTTT. It is translated as CASSLNRGEAFF.

The CDR3 bases are TGTGCCAGCAGTCCGCGACAGGGGGTAACGCCCTACGAGCAGTACTTC. This translates into CASSPRQGVTPYEQYF. The chain recombines TRBV27 with TRBJ2-5; 9 bases line up with TRBD1. The DNA end favors TRBJ2-7, so the J call may be wrong. Germline CDR1 reads MNHEY; CDR2 reads SMNVEV (reference sequence). CDR3 length: 16 amino acids.

The gene calls are TRBV20-1 and TRBJ2-3; a weak D match, TRBD2 (6 bases). V was shortened by 4 bases and J by 1 base, with 12 bases between the two germline ends. The CDR3 spans 14 residues. From germline, CDR1 is DFQATT and CDR2 SNEGSKA (reference sequence). CDR3 bases: TGCAGTGCTATCTCCGGGAGACGCACAGATACGCAGTATTTT. Protein sequence: CSAISGRRTDTQYF.

The DNA for the CDR3 is TGTGCCAGCAGTTTTACAGGGGCCGCCCGCTCTGGGGCCAACGTCCTGACTTTC. Translation: CASSFTGAARSGANVLTF. The rearrangement joins TRBV12-3 or TRBV12-4 to TRBJ2-6, with 7 positions matching TRBD1. This CDR3 has 18 amino acids. V lost 3 bases, J lost 0 bases, and 8 bases stayed unmatched.

Concerning this clonotype: One junction end disagrees with the germline gene, perhaps due to a read error. The J gene is TRBJ2-7, the V gene TRBV7-3; TRBD1 matches 9 bases. The CDR3 is 15 amino acids. Germline CDR1 is SGHTA and CDR2 is FQGTGA. The CDR3 nucleotides read TGTGCCAGCAGTTTAACGGGACAGGGTAACCACGAGCAGTACTTC. It specifies CASSLTGQGNHEQYF.

This chain uses TRBV4-3 with TRBJ2-1; D ambiguous. V gave up 0 bases and J gave up 10 bases, with 16 bases separating them. The CDR3 runs 15 residues. Germline lookup yields CDR1 LGHNA and CDR2 YSLEER. The CDR3 here is CASSQERAALGEQFF. CDR3 coding DNA: TGCGCCAGCAGCCAAGAACGGGCAGCCCTCGGAGAGCAGTTCTTC.